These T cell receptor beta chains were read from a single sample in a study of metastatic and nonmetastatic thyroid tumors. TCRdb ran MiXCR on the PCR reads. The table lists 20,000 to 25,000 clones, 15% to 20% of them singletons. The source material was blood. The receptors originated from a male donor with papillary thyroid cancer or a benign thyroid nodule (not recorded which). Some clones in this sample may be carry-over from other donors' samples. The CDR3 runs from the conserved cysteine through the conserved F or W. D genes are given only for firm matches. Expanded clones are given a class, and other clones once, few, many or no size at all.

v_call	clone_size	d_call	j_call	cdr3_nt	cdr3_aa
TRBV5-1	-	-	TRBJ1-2	TGCGCCAGCAGCTTTCGCAGGGGAGGGGATGGCTACACCTTC	CASSFRRGGDGYTF
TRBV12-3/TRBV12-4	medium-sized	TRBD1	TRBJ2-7	TGTGCCTCCAGGGGGAGTGCCTCCTACGAGCAGTACTTC	CASRGSASYEQYF
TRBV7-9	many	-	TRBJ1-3	TGTGCCAGCCATGCGAAGGATGGGGTCGGAAACACCATATATTTT	CASHAKDGVGNTIYF
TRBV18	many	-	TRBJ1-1	TGTGCCAGCTCACCACTAAACGGGAACACTGAAGCTTTCTTT	CASSPLNGNTEAFF
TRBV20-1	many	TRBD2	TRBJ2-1	TGCAGTGCAGAGATACGTAGCGGGGCCTCCTACAATGAGCAGTTCTTC	CSAEIRSGASYNEQFF
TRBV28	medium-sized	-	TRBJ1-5	TGTGCCAGCAGCCAGGGCTCTCAGCCCCAGCATTTT	CASSQGSQPQHF
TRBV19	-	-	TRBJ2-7	TGTGCCAGTAGTCCCCGGGACGGGAAGGAGCAGTACTTC	CASSPRDGKEQYF
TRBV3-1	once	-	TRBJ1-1	TGTGCCAGCAGCCGGGCCGGACCGGTGAACACTGAAGCTTTCTTT	CASSRAGPVNTEAFF
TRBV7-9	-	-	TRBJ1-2	TGTGCCAGCAGCTTAGGGGCTTCGTATGGCTACACCTTC	CASSLGASYGYTF
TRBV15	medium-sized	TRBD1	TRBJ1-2	TGTGCCACCAGCAGGGTCGACAGGGGGGACTATGGCTACACCTTC	CATSRVDRGDYGYTF
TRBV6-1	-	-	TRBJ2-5	TGTGCCAGCAGAGCCCGCCCGGGTCTCTCAATTGGGGAGACCCAGTACTTC	CASRARPGLSIGETQYF
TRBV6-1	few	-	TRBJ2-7	TGTGCCAGCAGTGAATTGGCGACAGCCCCCTACGAGCAGTACTTC	CASSELATAPYEQYF
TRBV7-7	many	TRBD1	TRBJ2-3	TGTGCTAGCAGCTCCGGGACAGCCCTCACAGATACGCAGTATTTT	CASSSGTALTDTQYF
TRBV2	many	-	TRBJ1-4	TGTGCCAGCGGGCAGGGAACAACTAATGAAAAACTGTTTTTT	CASGQGTTNEKLFF
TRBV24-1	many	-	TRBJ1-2	TGTGCCACCAGTGAGGCTGGCCCCGGCTATGGCTACACCTTC	CATSEAGPGYGYTF
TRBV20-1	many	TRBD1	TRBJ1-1	TGCAGTGCGCAGGGAGGGACAGCGAACACTGAAGCTTTCTTT	CSAQGGTANTEAFF
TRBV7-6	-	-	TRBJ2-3	TGTGCCAGCAGCTTATCCCTAGCAGATACGCAGTATTTT	CASSLSLADTQYF
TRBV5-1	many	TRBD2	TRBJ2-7	TGCGCCAGCAGCAATCCTAGCGGGAACTACGAGCAGTACTTC	CASSNPSGNYEQYF
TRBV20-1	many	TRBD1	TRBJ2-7	TGCAGTGCTTATGACCGGGACAGGGCCATCTACGAGCAGTACTTC	CSAYDRDRAIYEQYF
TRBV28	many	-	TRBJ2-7	TGTGCCAGCAGTTCCCCCGGATCCTACGAGCAGTACTTC	CASSSPGSYEQYF
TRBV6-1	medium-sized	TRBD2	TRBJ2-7	TGTGCCAGCAGTGAAGGACTAGCGGGAGGTTACGAGCAGTACTTC	CASSEGLAGGYEQYF
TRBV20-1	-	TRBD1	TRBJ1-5	TGCAGTGCTAGACATCCCGGGACAGGGTATCAGCCCCAGCATTTT	CSARHPGTGYQPQHF
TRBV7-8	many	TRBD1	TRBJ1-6	TGTGCCAGCAGCTTCGGGACAGGGGGAATTATACCCCTCCACTTT	CASSFGTGGIIPLHF
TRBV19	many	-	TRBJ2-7	TGTGCCAGTAGAAAGACGGAAGGGGGGACTAACTACGAGCAGTACTTC	CASRKTEGGTNYEQYF
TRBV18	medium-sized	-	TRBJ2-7	TGTGCCAGCTCACCAGAGTTTCAGAACGAGCAGTACTTC	CASSPEFQNEQYF
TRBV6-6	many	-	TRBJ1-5	TGTGCCAGCAGTTACGGGGACTTTCAGCCCCAGCATTTT	CASSYGDFQPQHF
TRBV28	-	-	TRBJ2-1	TGTGCCAGCAGCCGATCGGGACCATGGGGCAATGAGCAGTTCTTC	CASSRSGPWGNEQFF
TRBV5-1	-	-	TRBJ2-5	TGCGCCAGCAGCTTGGAGTCAGGTGAAGAGACCCAGTACTTC	CASSLESGEETQYF
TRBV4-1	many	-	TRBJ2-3	TGCGCCAGCAGCCAAGAGGCCAGTCGGCCAGATACGCAGTATTTT	CASSQEASRPDTQYF
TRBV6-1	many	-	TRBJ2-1	TGTGCCAGCAGGGCCCCCAACAGGGAGAGGGATGAGCAGTTCTTC	CASRAPNRERDEQFF
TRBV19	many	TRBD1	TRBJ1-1	TGTGCCAGTAGTCTCCCGGTTGGACAGGCTGAAGCTTTCTTT	CASSLPVGQAEAFF
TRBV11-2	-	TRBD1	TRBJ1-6	TGTGCCAGCAGCTTAGGGACAGGGGATTCACCCCTCCACTTT	CASSLGTGDSPLHF
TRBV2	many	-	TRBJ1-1	TGTGCCAGCAGTGTGAGTTATGTCAACACTGAAGCTTTCTTT	CASSVSYVNTEAFF
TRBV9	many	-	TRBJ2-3	TGTGCCAGCAGCGTAGATGCGAGCGGAGAGAGGGATACGCAGTATTTT	CASSVDASGERDTQYF
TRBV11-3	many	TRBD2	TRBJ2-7	TGTGCCAGCAGCGGCCCGGGAGCGGGAGTCGTGCAGTACTTC	CASSGPGAGVVQYF
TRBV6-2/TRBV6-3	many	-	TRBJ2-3	TGTGCCAGCAGGGCAGGGGTGGGCCCAGATACGCAGTATTTT	CASRAGVGPDTQYF
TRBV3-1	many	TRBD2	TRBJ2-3	TGTGCCAGCAGCCAAAGGACTAGCGGGAGTATAGGCACAGATACGCAGTATTTT	CASSQRTSGSIGTDTQYF
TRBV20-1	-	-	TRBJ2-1	TGCAGTGCTAGAGATATCAGTCACGATCTGAATGAGCAGTTCTTC	CSARDISHDLNEQFF
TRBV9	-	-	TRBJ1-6	TGTGCCAGCAGCGTAAACAGGGATAATTCACCCCTCCACTTT	CASSVNRDNSPLHF
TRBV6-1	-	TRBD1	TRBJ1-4	TGTGCCAGCAGGGCAGGGGGGGAAAGGGAAAAGCTGTTTTTT	CASRAGGEREKLFF
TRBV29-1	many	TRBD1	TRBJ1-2	TGCAGCGTTGCGGTCGGACAGGGGAATGGCTACACCTTC	CSVAVGQGNGYTF
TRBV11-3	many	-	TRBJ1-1	TGTGCCAGCAGCTTGCCCGGGAAGAACACTGAAGCTTTCTTT	CASSLPGKNTEAFF
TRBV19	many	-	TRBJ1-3	TGTGCCAGTAGTACGACCCCGCGGGCATCTGGAAACACCATATATTTT	CASSTTPRASGNTIYF
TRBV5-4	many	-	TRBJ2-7	TGTGCCAGCAGCTCTCAGATGGAGGGGTCAAGGGAGCAGTACTTC	CASSSQMEGSREQYF
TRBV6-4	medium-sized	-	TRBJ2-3	TGTGCCAGCAGTGACTCGGCTAGCGGCACAGATACGCAGTATTTT	CASSDSASGTDTQYF
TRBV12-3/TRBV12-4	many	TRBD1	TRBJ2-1	TGTGCCAGCAGTCCCCAGGGGGCGAAGTACAATGAGCAGTTCTTC	CASSPQGAKYNEQFF
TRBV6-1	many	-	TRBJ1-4	TGTGCCAGTAGACAAGTCTTGACTAATGAAAAACTGTTTTTT	CASRQVLTNEKLFF